These 27 T cell receptor beta chains originate from one sample sequenced in a study of CD8+CD57+ T cells in acquired aplastic anemia. Investigators profiled TCR beta VDJ and CDR3 from genomic DNA template. TCRdb passed the reads through MiXCR, listing each CDR3 protein once. This table holds about 150,000 distinct CDR3 sequences, roughly two fifths found once. Sequencing was carried out using sorted CD4+, CD8+, or CD8+CD57+ T cells (not recorded which) from PBMCs. These receptors were obtained from a human donor in good health, serving as a control.

Notes on this clonotype: Its ends do not fully match the called genes, so a read error is possible. The chain joins TRBV3-1 to TRBJ2-2; 11 bases are shared with TRBD2. The CDR3 has 17 amino acids. Germline-derived CDR1 and CDR2 are LGHDT and YNNKEL (reference sequence). The CDR3 protein is CASSRPSGGSNTGKLFF. CDR3 nucleotides: TGTGCCAGCAGCCGACCTAGCGGGGGGTCCAACACCGGGAAGCTGTTTTTT.

This clonotype was counted ten times or more. V usage is TRBV5-1 and J usage is TRBJ2-3; D gene unclear. Germline-derived CDR1 and CDR2 are SGHRS and YFSETQ. The CDR3 is 11 amino acids. V lost 4 bases to trimming and J lost 6 bases, with 6 bases between them. CDR3 nucleotide sequence: TGCGCCAGCAGCGAGGTTGATACGCAGTATTTT. It codes for CASSEVDTQYF.

This sequence joins TRBV7-6 and TRBJ2-7; D is undetermined. Germline V CDR1 and CDR2: SGHVS, FNYEAQ. The CDR3 covers 14 residues. V lost 4 bases and J lost 2, with 12 bases in between. CDR3 sequence reads: CASSSTRSPYEQYF. CDR3 nucleotide sequence: TGTGCCAGCAGCTCGACCCGGTCCCCCTACGAGCAGTACTTC.

This clonotype was counted ten times or more. The chain combines TRBV27 with TRBJ2-3; unclear D gene. CDR1 and CDR2 (germline): MNHEY, SMNVEV (reference sequence). Trimming removed 5 bases at V and 4 bases at J, with 10 bases between. This CDR3 spans 13 amino acids. This CDR3 reads CASSPISADTQYF. The CDR3 coding sequence is TGTGCCAGCAGTCCTATCTCGGCAGATACGCAGTATTTT.

The sample holds a few counts of this clonotype. The chain has TRBV30 and TRBJ1-1; the match to TRBD1 covers 7 bases. Trimming took 0 bases from V and 4 from J; bases not matched to a gene: 2. The CDR3 has 13 residues. Germline CDR1 reads GTSNPN; CDR2 reads SVGIG (reference sequence). CDR3 DNA: TGTGCCTGGAGTGTACAGGGGAGCACTGAAGCTTTCTTT. Its protein product is CAWSVQGSTEAFF.

This clonotype has a count of ten or more. The chain is built from TRBV4-2 and TRBJ2-6, with 7 bases aligning to TRBD2. Unmatched junction bases numbered 7, after V lost 4 bases and J lost 4 bases. The CDR3 is made up of 16 amino acids. Germline V gene lookup returns CDR1 LGHNA and CDR2 YNFKEQ. CDR3 region: CASSPRRGLGANVLTF. The CDR3 region has the DNA TGTGCCAGCAGCCCCCGGCGGGGGTTGGGGGCCAACGTCCTGACTTTC.

There are many counts of this clonotype. This rearrangement joins TRBV20-1 to TRBJ2-1; D not certain. Trimming took 2 bases from V and 0 from J, leaving 8 bases between them. CDR3 length: 14 residues. The germline V gene has CDR1 DFQATT and CDR2 SNEGSKA (reference sequence). CDR3 DNA sequence: TGCAGTGCTAGATTCGGTAGCTCCTACAATGAGCAGTTCTTC. Its translation is CSARFGSSYNEQFF.

This chain's CDR3 is CSVTTGEETQYF. CDR3 nucleotide sequence: TGCAGCGTTACGACGGGTGAGGAGACCCAGTACTTC. The chain carries TRBV29-1 and TRBJ2-5, with unresolved D. The CDR3 extends over 12 amino acids. Deletions cut 5 bases from V and 5 bases from J, with 12 bases between. Germline CDR1 reads SQVTM; CDR2 reads ANQGSEA.

This clonotype is a singleton in its sample. The CDR3 spells CASSARAGETQYF. CDR3 DNA: TGTGCCAGCAGCGCCAGGGCTGGGGAGACCCAGTACTTC. V usage is TRBV6-6 and J usage is TRBJ2-5; possibly TRBD1 for D (5 bases). Germline CDR1 MNHNY, CDR2 SVGAGI (reference sequence). The V gene lost 6 bases and the J gene lost 5 bases, with 13 bases spanning the gap. This CDR3 is built from 13 residues.

The gene calls are TRBV20-1 and TRBJ1-1; D is uncertain. Trimming took off 3 bases at V and 3 bases at J, with 11 bases between the two ends. The CDR3 length is 13 residues. Per the germline V gene, CDR1 is DFQATT and CDR2 is SNEGSKA (reference sequence). The CDR3 DNA follows: TGCAGTGCTAGGAAATACACGGACACTGAAGCTTTCTTT. It translates to CSARKYTDTEAFF.

This clonotype was seen a handful of times. The V gene is TRBV5-1, the J gene TRBJ1-4; D not resolved. CDR3 length equals 14 residues. CDR1 is SGHRS and CDR2 is YFSETQ in the germline V gene. Trimming removed 4 bases at V and 0 bases at J, with 7 bases between. Here the CDR3 reads CASSPVTTNEKLFF. CDR3 coding DNA: TGCGCCAGCAGCCCCGTTACAACTAATGAAAAACTGTTTTTT.

DNA of the CDR3: TGTGCCTGGAGTCTTGGATATAAAGAGACCCAGTACTTC. It translates to CAWSLGYKETQYF. This chain uses TRBV30 with TRBJ2-5; D gene ambiguous. CDR3 length: 13 residues. CDR1 GTSNPN and CDR2 SVGIG come from the germline V gene (reference sequence). Deletions cut 2 bases from V and 3 bases from J, with 10 bases between. Filled out from reference TRBV30 and TRBJ2-5, the complete variable domain reads SQTIHQWPATLVQPVGSPLSLECTVEGTSNPNLYWYRQAAGRGLQLLFYSVGIGQISSEVPQNLSASRPQDRQFILSSKKLLLSDSGFYLCAWSLGYKETQYFGPGTRLLVL.

The chain couples TRBV19 to TRBJ2-2; 9 bases map to TRBD2. The CDR3 runs 14 residues. With V trimmed by 8 bases and J by 4 bases, 5 bases remained unmatched. Germline V gene data show CDR1 as LNHDA and CDR2 as SQIVND (reference sequence). CDR3 coding DNA: TGTGCCAGTGGGGGACTAGCCTTCACCGGGGAGCTGTTTTTT. Its protein is CASGGLAFTGELFF.

There are many counts of this clonotype. This sequence joins TRBV20-1 and TRBJ1-2; 7 nucleotides line up with TRBD1. The V gene end was trimmed by 6 bases and the J gene end by 7 bases; junction bases not matched to a gene: 8. Germline lookup yields CDR1 DFQATT and CDR2 SNEGSKA (reference sequence). This CDR3 comprises 12 residues. The CDR3 loop reads CSAPDRLTGYTF. The CDR3 bases are TGCAGTGCCCCGGACAGGTTGACTGGCTACACCTTC.

The sample holds a few counts of this clonotype. Since the CDR3 does not end with the conserved phenylalanine or tryptophan, this likely comes from a read error. The chain couples TRBV6-1 to TRBJ1-4; TRBD1 aligns across 7 bases. Per germline, CDR1 MNHNS and CDR2 SASEGT. This CDR3 comprises 15 residues. Trimming took 6 bases from V and 2 from J; bases not matched to a gene: 6. In DNA form, the CDR3 reads TGTGCCAGCAGCGTTACAGGGGACACTAATGAAAAACTGTTTCTT. Its translation is CASSVTGDTNEKLFL.

Of note for this clonotype: The junction and the germline gene differ at one end; a read error may be behind it. The chain links TRBV27 to TRBJ2-3, with TRBD1 identical over 11 bases. The germline V gene has CDR1 MNHEY and CDR2 SMNVEV (reference sequence). The CDR3 loop spans 18 amino acids. The CDR3 coding sequence is TGTGCCAGCAGTCGGCGGCACGAGGACAGGGGGCACACAGATACGCCGTATTTT. It codes for CASSRRHEDRGHTDTPYF.

Points on this clonotype: Given a much more abundant clone one base away, this may be a read error. The J gene is TRBJ1-2, the V gene TRBV12-3 or TRBV12-4, with D perhaps TRBD1 (6 bases). V was cut by 6 bases and J by 9 bases, with 23 bases left in between. The CDR3 is made up of 15 amino acids. CDR3 amino acids: CASSFPDRQRGSYTF. The CDR3, as DNA: TGTGCCAGCAGCTTTCCGGACAGACAAAGAGGGAGCTACACCTTC.

This rearrangement joins TRBV29-1 to TRBJ1-6; TRBD1 matches 9 bases. Germline loops: CDR1 SQVTM, CDR2 ANQGSEA. The CDR3 totals 12 residues. The V segment lost 6 bases and the J segment 7 bases; nucleotides outside the gene matches: 1. In DNA form, the CDR3 reads TGCAGCGTGGGGACAGGGAATTCACCCCTCCACTTT. This translates into CSVGTGNSPLHF. Supplemented by reference TRBV29-1 and TRBJ1-6, the full variable domain reads SAVISQKPSRDICQRGTSLTIQCQVDSQVTMMFWYRQQPGQSLTLIATANQGSEATYESGFVIDKFPISRPNLTFSTLTVSNMSPEDSSIYLCSVGTGNSPLHFGNGTRLTVT.

The chain combines TRBV12-3 or TRBV12-4 with TRBJ2-7; D tentatively reads TRBD1 or TRBD2 (5 bases each). There are 13 residues in the CDR3. V was cut by 2 bases and J by 12 bases, with 17 bases left in between. The CDR3 loop reads CASSLRGYRQRYF. CDR3 nucleotides: TGTGCCAGCAGTTTACGGGGATATAGACAGCGGTACTTC.

The rearrangement uses TRBV5-5 and TRBJ2-6; no definite D call. This CDR3 has 13 amino acids. CDR1 is SGHKS, CDR2 YYEKEE, per germline (reference sequence). Trimming removed 4 bases from V and 4 bases from J, with 6 bases in between. The CDR3 region has the DNA TGTGCCAGCAGCCCTCAGGGGGCCAACGTCCTGACTTTC. This codes for CASSPQGANVLTF. The full variable domain, in which reference TRBV5-5 and TRBJ2-6 provide the parts outside the CDR3, is DAGVTQSPTHLIKTRGQQVTLRCSPISGHKSVSWYQQVLGQGPQFIFQYYEKEERGRGNFPDRFSARQFPNYSSELNVNALLLGDSALYLCASSPQGANVLTFGAGSRLTVL.

The J gene is TRBJ2-7, the V gene TRBV29-1; no firm D call. Germline CDR1 is SQVTM and CDR2 is ANQGSEA. The CDR3 contains 11 residues. Trimming took 3 bases from V and 6 from J, leaving 9 bases between them. The CDR3 sequence: CSVEIFGEQYF. CDR3 nucleotide sequence: TGCAGCGTTGAGATCTTCGGCGAGCAGTACTTC.

This clonotype was seen at least ten times. The chain joins TRBV15 to TRBJ2-1; 10 bases are a match to TRBD2. V gave up 7 bases and J gave up 6 bases; unmatched junction bases: 9. The CDR3 is 15 residues long. Per germline, CDR1 LNHNV and CDR2 YYDKDF (reference sequence). CDR3 protein: CATKVLAGEGNEQFF. Here the CDR3 DNA reads TGTGCCACCAAAGTCCTAGCGGGGGAGGGCAATGAGCAGTTCTTC.

This clonotype was picked up many times. The chain carries TRBV14 and TRBJ2-7, with D tentatively TRBD2 (7 bases). Trimming pared 4 bases from V and 4 bases from J, leaving 17 bases between. CDR3 length: 15 residues. Germline V CDR1 and CDR2: SGHDN, FVKESK. CDR3 residues: CASSRRGGDPYEQYF. For the CDR3, the DNA is TGTGCCAGCAGCCGGAGGGGGGGGGACCCTTACGAGCAGTACTTC.

The chain uses TRBV25-1 and TRBJ2-7; 9 bases match TRBD1. V gave up 8 bases and J gave up 8 bases; unmatched junction bases: 7. Germline loops: CDR1 MGHDK, CDR2 SYGVNS. The CDR3 loop spans 12 amino acids. The DNA of the CDR3 is TGTGCCAGCCGTAGGACAGGGGAGAAGCAGTACTTC. Its protein is CASRRTGEKQYF.

The sample holds a few counts of this clonotype. V gene TRBV30 combines with J gene TRBJ1-2; tentative D call: TRBD1 (6 bases). V was trimmed by 8 bases and J by 4 bases, leaving 14 bases between them. Looked up from germline, CDR1 is GTSNPN and CDR2 is SVGIG (reference sequence). The CDR3 runs 12 residues. This CDR3 reads CATRGGAYGYTF. CDR3 nucleotides: TGTGCCACAAGGGGGGGGGCCTATGGCTACACCTTC.

The table lists this clonotype with many counts. The rearrangement joins TRBV18 to TRBJ2-7, with 8 bases matching TRBD1. The CDR3 runs to 15 residues. With V trimmed by 4 bases and J by 5 bases, 10 bases remained unmatched. From germline, CDR1 is KGHSH and CDR2 LQKENI. The DNA of the CDR3 is TGTGCCAGCTCACGAACCGGGACAGGCCCCCACGAGCAGTACTTC. This codes for CASSRTGTGPHEQYF.

This clonotype has a count of ten or more. This may stem from a read error, because a much larger clone lies one nucleotide away. V usage is TRBV24-1 and J usage is TRBJ2-3; D not resolved. CDR1 and CDR2 (germline): KGHDR, SFDVKD. The CDR3 covers 15 residues. The CDR3 is CATSDADTSTATQYF. CDR3 sequence (DNA): TGTGCCACCAGTGATGCCGACACAAGCACAGCTACGCAGTATTTT.